The TCR beta chain described here comes from a study of cytomegalovirus exposure and HLA in healthy donors. Worth noting for this clone: Its target is not known.

With 60 Vbeta and 13 Jbeta primers, the PCR was carried out. Assay used: immunoSEQ multiplex PCR; TCRdb lists only in-frame clones, some missing. The sample carries about 240,000 clones, 82% recorded once. Per germline, CDR1 SGDLS and CDR2 YYNGEE. The CDR3 length is 14 residues. V shed 0 bases and J shed 1 base, with 5 bases lying between them. Study results and caveats: As was reported, the HLA-A and HLA-B alleles of most subjects were accurately predicted from TCR beta sequences. Presence/absence comparisons presumed near-even sequencing depth among donors. For cytomegalovirus status, the classifier reportedly gave diagnoses with high specificity and sensitivity. Cytomegalovirus-associated status was assigned to 164 TCR beta chains.

Material: PBMCs. This TCR was recovered from a woman aged 40 to 50 in good health and CMV-seropositive. V gene TRBV9 combines with J gene TRBJ1-3; no clear D gene. CDR3 residues: CASSVDLSGNTIYF. The CDR3 DNA follows: TGTGCCAGCAGCGTAGATCTATCTGGAAACACCATATATTTT.